This T cell receptor (beta chain) emerged from a study of cytomegalovirus exposure and HLA in healthy donors. Notes on this clone: Its antigen is unidentified.

Amplification used 60 Vbeta primers and 13 Jbeta primers. Some clones are missing from TCRdb's copy, which holds only in-frame ones; the method was immunoSEQ multiplex PCR. The sample carries 99,000 or so clones, around 72% recorded once. Whole-study findings and limits: Among the CMV-associated chains, three were confirmed in vitro as specific for CMV antigens. As was reported, the HLA-A and HLA-B alleles of most subjects were accurately predicted from TCR beta sequences.

Germline CDR1 and CDR2: SNHLY and FYNNEI. Trimming cost V 4 bases and J 6 bases; bases outside gene matches: 4. There are 14 residues in the CDR3. Material: PBMCs. The chain is built from TRBV2 and TRBJ2-2; 8 nucleotides line up with TRBD1. The TCR sequence derives from a male donor in good health and CMV-seronegative. The CDR3 here is CASSAGGAAGELFF. The CDR3 DNA reads TGTGCCAGCAGTGCAGGGGGCGCAGCCGGGGAGCTGTTTTTT.